The next 8 T cell receptor beta chains were all read from a single sample in a study of T cell repertoires in cytomegalovirus infection. Each CDR3 protein gets one entry after TCRdb re-called the reads with MiXCR. Of roughly 230,000 distinct CDR3 sequences in the sample, roughly 23% were seen once. The sequencing input was CD8+ T cells from PBMCs. The receptors come from a human donor in good health (CMV status not recorded). Some clones in this sample may be carry-over from other donors' samples.

This clonotype was observed a handful of times. The J gene is TRBJ2-1, the V gene TRBV12-3 or TRBV12-4, with 9 nucleotides matching TRBD1. Unmatched junction bases numbered 12, after V lost 7 bases and J lost 8 bases. The CDR3 has 15 amino acids. In DNA form, the CDR3 reads TGTGCCAGCACTTCCGGGACAGGGTCGACCGATGAGCAGTTCTTC. Its protein is CASTSGTGSTDEQFF.

The CDR3 loop is CASSGDRDERQPQHF. The CDR3 nucleotides read TGTGCCAGCAGTGGTGACCGGGACGAAAGACAGCCCCAGCATTTT. V usage is TRBV28 and J usage is TRBJ1-5; TRBD1 is a possible D gene (5 bases). Per germline, CDR1 MDHEN and CDR2 SYDVKM. Between the trimmed V and J ends, which lost 5 bases and 7 bases, there was a span of 18 bases. The CDR3 contains 15 residues.

This clonotype was seen a few times. The chain recombines TRBV2 with TRBJ1-1; D gene ambiguous. Germline loops: CDR1 SNHLY, CDR2 FYNNEI. V was shortened by 2 bases and J by 4 bases, with 11 bases between the two germline ends. CDR3 length equals 14 residues. For the CDR3, the DNA is TGTGCCAGCAGTGAATTCCCAGAGAGCACTGAAGCTTTCTTT. The encoded protein is CASSEFPESTEAFF.

The J gene is TRBJ2-7, the V gene TRBV12-3 or TRBV12-4; no firm D call. Trimming took 1 base from V and 2 from J, leaving 6 bases between them. The CDR3 length is 13 residues. CDR3 amino acids: CASSLVSAYEQYF. CDR3 nucleotides: TGTGCCAGCAGTTTAGTGTCGGCCTACGAGCAGTACTTC.

This chain uses TRBV20-1 with TRBJ2-7; tentative D call: TRBD2 (5 bases). Trimming stripped 3 bases from V and 1 base from J, with 13 bases between. The CDR3 spans 14 residues. Per the germline V gene, CDR1 is DFQATT and CDR2 is SNEGSKA (reference sequence). The CDR3: CSARPGRWSYEQYF. The CDR3 region has the DNA TGCAGTGCTAGGCCGGGGAGATGGTCCTACGAGCAGTACTTC.

V and J are TRBV29-1 and TRBJ2-2, with D hard to call. There are 15 residues in the CDR3. Germline V gene data show CDR1 as SQVTM and CDR2 as ANQGSEA. V lost 6 bases and J lost 0, with 14 bases in between. The CDR3 spells CSVCGTASNTGELFF. The CDR3 nucleotides read TGCAGCGTCTGCGGAACAGCCTCGAACACCGGGGAGCTGTTTTTT.

This clonotype was detected only a few times. The CDR3 bases are TGTGCCAGCAGCAAGTGGGAGCAGCGTAGAGATACGCAGTATTTT. Residues: CASSKWEQRRDTQYF. The chain combines TRBV9 with TRBJ2-3; possible D gene TRBD2, 5 bases. Germline V CDR1 and CDR2: SGDLS, YYNGEE. The CDR3 spans 15 residues. The V and J ends lost 4 bases and 5 bases respectively, with 17 bases between them.

The chain is built from TRBV5-1 and TRBJ1-1; no clear D gene. Deletions cut 7 bases from V and 5 bases from J, with 12 bases between. This CDR3 spans 12 amino acids. The germline CDR1 and CDR2 sequences are SGHRS and YFSETQ. The CDR3 nucleotides read TGCGCCAGCGCTCTGAGTGGGACTGAAGCTTTCTTT. It codes for CASALSGTEAFF.